What follows is one T cell receptor (beta chain) and its context. Some clones are missing from TCRdb's copy, which holds only in-frame ones; the method was immunoSEQ multiplex PCR. The sample lists around 260,000 clones; just over 90% were seen once. This entry belongs to a study of T cell responses to AZD1222 COVID-19 vaccine. Germline-derived CDR1 and CDR2 are MNHEY and SVGAGI. Trimming left V 3 bases short and J 0 bases short, with 12 bases between. The CDR3 runs 15 residues. The rearrangement joins TRBV6-5 to TRBJ2-7; tentative D call: TRBD2 (6 bases). The sample in question was peripheral blood, obtained on day 0 of AZD1222 vaccination. The origin of this receptor is an adult in good health. The DNA for the CDR3 is TGTGCCAGCAGTTATGACGGGACTCCCTCCTACGAGCAGTACTTC. Translation gives CASSYDGTPSYEQYF.